This T cell receptor beta chain appears in the sequencing data of a study of cytomegalovirus exposure and HLA in healthy donors. Study-wide findings and caveats: CMV serostatus stood as the only immune exposure information on hand. V- and J-gene trimming of TCR beta was linked (in a later analysis) to a missense DCLRE1C variant.

60 Vbeta and 13 Jbeta primers were used in PCR. The repertoire was sequenced with immunoSEQ multiplex PCR; TCRdb's copy has only in-frame clones and lacks some. This table holds under 300,000 clones, 85% to 95% found once. V lost 0 bases and J 7 bases, leaving 11 bases between the germline ends. The CDR3 contains 15 residues. Per the germline V gene, CDR1 is SGHNT and CDR2 is YYREEE (reference sequence). Points on this clone: The antigen remains unidentified.

The sample was PBMCs. This TCR was sampled from a girl aged 2-10 years in good health and CMV-seronegative. V usage is TRBV5-4 and J usage is TRBJ1-6, with unresolved D. In DNA, the CDR3 is TGTGCCAGCAGCTTGGGGCAGGATAGGAATTCACCCCTCCACTTT. It specifies CASSLGQDRNSPLHF.